This T cell receptor beta chain was identified during a study of cytomegalovirus exposure and HLA in healthy donors. Overall study results and limits: A few CMV-associated chains proved CMV antigen-specific in vitro.

In the case of this clone: Its specificity is not known.

V dropped 5 bases and J dropped 7 bases, with 14 bases sitting between them. The CDR3 length is 13 residues. CDR1 is SGHVS, CDR2 FQNEAQ, per germline. PCR employed 60 Vbeta and 13 Jbeta primers. TCRdb's copy holds only in-frame clones and misses some; the assay was immunoSEQ multiplex PCR. The sample comprises 130,000 or so clones, 65% to 85% of which are singletons, and approximately 1.6% rests with the top ten. The sample comprised PBMCs. The TCR sequence derives from a woman younger than 30 in good health and CMV-seronegative. The chain combines TRBV7-8 with TRBJ1-1, with D possibly matching TRBD1 (5 bases). The CDR3 reads CASSASQGYEAFF. DNA of the CDR3: TGTGCCAGCAGCGCCTCTCAGGGTTATGAAGCTTTCTTT.